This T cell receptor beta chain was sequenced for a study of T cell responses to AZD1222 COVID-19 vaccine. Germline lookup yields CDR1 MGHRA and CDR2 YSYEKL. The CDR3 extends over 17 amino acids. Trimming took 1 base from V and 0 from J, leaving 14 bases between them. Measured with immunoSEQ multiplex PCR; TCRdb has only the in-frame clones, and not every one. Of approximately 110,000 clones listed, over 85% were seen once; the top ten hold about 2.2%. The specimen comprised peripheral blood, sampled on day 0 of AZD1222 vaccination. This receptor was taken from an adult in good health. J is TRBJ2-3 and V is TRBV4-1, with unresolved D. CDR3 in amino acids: CASSQAWVAASTDTQYF. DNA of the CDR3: TGCGCCAGCAGCCAAGCTTGGGTAGCAGCTAGCACAGATACGCAGTATTTT.